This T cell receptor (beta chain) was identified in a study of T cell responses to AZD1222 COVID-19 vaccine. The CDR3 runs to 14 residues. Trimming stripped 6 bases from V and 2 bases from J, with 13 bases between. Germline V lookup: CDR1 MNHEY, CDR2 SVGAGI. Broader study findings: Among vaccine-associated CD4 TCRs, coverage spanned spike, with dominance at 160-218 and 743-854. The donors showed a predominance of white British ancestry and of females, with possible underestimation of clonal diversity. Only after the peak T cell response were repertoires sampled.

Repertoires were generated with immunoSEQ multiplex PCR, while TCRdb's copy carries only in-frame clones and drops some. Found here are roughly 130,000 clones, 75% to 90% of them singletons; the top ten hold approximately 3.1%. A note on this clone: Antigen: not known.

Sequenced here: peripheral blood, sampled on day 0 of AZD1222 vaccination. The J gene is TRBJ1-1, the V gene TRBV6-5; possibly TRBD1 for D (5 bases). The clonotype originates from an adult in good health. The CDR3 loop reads CASRRDSANTEAFF. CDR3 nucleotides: TGTGCCAGCAGGAGAGACAGCGCAAACACTGAAGCTTTCTTT.